A single TCR beta chain is shown here with its context. The protocol was immunoSEQ multiplex PCR, while the TCRdb copy is restricted to in-frame clones and leaves out a portion. Of approximately 120,000 clones listed, 82% are singletons. These data originate in a study of radiation and T cells in renal cell carcinoma. The CDR3 is 14 residues long. CDR1 SGDLS and CDR2 YYNGEE come from the germline V gene. The ends lost 0 bases at V and 5 bases at J; junction bases unmatched: 3. Time point of the sample: baseline pretreatment blood. The treatment was: 15 Gy SBRT to primary tumor, nephrectomy 4 weeks later. Serial blood draws occurred at baseline and 2 and 4 weeks post-SBRT.

Source: blood, taken from a patient whose treatment included radiotherapy and nephrectomy. The sequence was obtained from a woman between 55 and 75 years old with renal cell carcinoma. The chain is built from TRBV9 and TRBJ2-3; 7 bases map to TRBD2. The DNA of the CDR3 is TGTGCCAGCAGCGTAGGCGGGAGTAGAGATACGCAGTATTTT. This translates into CASSVGGSRDTQYF.